Below, one T cell receptor (beta chain) is given with its context. The data were taken from a study of blood T cell repertoires in COVID-19. At the level of the study: Italy, Spain and the United States were the sources of the convalescent and acute COVID-19 samples. PBMCs, B-cell-depleted T cells, or T cells provided the cDNA or gDNA that made up the material.

Germline V gives CDR1 MNHEY, CDR2 SVGAGI. With V trimmed by 5 bases and J by 8 bases, 10 bases remained unmatched. The CDR3 is 15 residues long. In the original workflow: From reference gene primer amplification, estimates of nucleated cell counts were derived. The table came from immunoSEQ multiplex PCR; TCRdb's copy has only in-frame clones and leaves some out. That table gives V, J and clone size, and the DNA gave D and trimming. This sample has approximately 100,000 clones; about four fifths occur once, and the top ten carry 6.3%. The chain recombines TRBV6-5 with TRBJ1-4; 8 nucleotides align to TRBD1. Sequencing was carried out using peripheral blood. This receptor was taken from a man in his sixties with acute or convalescent COVID-19. This CDR3 is CASSIRTGRYEKLFF. As DNA, the CDR3 is TGTGCCAGCAGTATTCGGACAGGGAGGTACGAAAAACTGTTTTTT.